This T cell receptor (beta chain) was captured in a study of T cells in Graves' hyperthyroidism and ophthalmopathy. Study-level results: Blood also showed most of the thyroid clonotypes that were expanded above 0.001.

On this clonotype itself: Its antigen is not identified.

Amplification targeted TCR beta CDR3 regions from RNA transcripts. HTBI primers were employed in a first-round RT-PCR of the TCR CDR3. TCRdb redid the calling of the multiplex PCR reads with MiXCR, one entry per CDR3 protein. The data show 500,000 to 650,000 distinct CDR3 sequences, about 20% seen once. PBMCs were sourced from roughly 9.7 ml fresh peripheral blood. This CDR3 is built from 15 residues. V lost 7 bases, J lost 1 base, and 13 bases lay in between. V and J are TRBV12-3 or TRBV12-4 and TRBJ2-2; D is perhaps TRBD1 or TRBD2 (6 bases each). This clonotype was obtained from a man in his forties or fifties with Graves' ophthalmopathy. The sequencing input was blood. CDR3 protein: CASTSGGQNTGELFF. The CDR3 DNA reads as TGTGCCAGCACCTCTGGGGGGCAGAACACCGGGGAGCTGTTTTTT.